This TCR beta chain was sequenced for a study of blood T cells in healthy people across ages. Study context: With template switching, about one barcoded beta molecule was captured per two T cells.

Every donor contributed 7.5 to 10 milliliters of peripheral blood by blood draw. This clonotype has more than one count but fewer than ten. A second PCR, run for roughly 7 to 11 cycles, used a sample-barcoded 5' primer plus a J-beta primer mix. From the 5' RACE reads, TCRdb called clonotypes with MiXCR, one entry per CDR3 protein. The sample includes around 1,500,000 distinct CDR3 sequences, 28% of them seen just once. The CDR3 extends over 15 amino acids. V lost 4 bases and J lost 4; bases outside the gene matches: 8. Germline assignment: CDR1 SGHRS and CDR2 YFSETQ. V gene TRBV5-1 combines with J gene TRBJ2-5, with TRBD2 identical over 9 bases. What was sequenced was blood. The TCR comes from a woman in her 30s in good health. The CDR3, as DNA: TGCGCCAGCAGCCCCTGGCAGCGGGGGGTAGAGACCCAGTACTTC. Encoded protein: CASSPWQRGVETQYF.